This TCR beta chain originates from a study of cytomegalovirus exposure and HLA in healthy donors. The CDR3 consists of 16 residues. V trimming: 2 bases; J trimming: 0 bases; junction bases outside the gene matches: 2. Germline loops: CDR1 SGHAT, CDR2 FQDESV (reference sequence). This clone appeared a single time. Assay: immunoSEQ multiplex PCR; the TCRdb copy retains only in-frame clones and omits some. The top ten clones hold roughly 10% of a sample with 150,000 to 200,000 clones, almost 85% of them seen once. This sequence joins TRBV11-1 and TRBJ2-2, with 8 nucleotides matching TRBD2. This TCR came from a man aged 25-40 years in good health and CMV-seropositive. The sequencing input was PBMCs. CDR3 protein: CASSLLAGTNTGELFF. CDR3 in DNA: TGTGCCAGCAGCTTATTAGCGGGAACGAACACCGGGGAGCTGTTTTTT.